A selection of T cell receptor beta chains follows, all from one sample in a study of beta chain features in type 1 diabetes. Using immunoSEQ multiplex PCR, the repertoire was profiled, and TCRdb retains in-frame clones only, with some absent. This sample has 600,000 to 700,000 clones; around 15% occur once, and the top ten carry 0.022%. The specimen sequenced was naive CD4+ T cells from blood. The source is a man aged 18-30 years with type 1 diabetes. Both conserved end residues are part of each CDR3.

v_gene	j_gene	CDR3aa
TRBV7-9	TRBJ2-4	CASSFSTRENIQYF
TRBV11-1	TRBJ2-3	CASSLRLGTDTQYF
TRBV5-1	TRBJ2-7	CASSFQGSYEQYF
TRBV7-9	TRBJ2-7	CASSLRQGSYEQYF
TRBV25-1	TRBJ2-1	CASSEYGTSLYEQFF
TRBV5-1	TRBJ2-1	CASSLVPGAGLNEQFF
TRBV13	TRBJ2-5	CASSLGGQETQYF
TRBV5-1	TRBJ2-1	CASSLSQDPYNEQFF
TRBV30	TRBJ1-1	CAWQGGSRGEAFF
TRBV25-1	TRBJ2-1	CASSEPQGYEQFF
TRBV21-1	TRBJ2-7	CASLDGGAAYEQYF
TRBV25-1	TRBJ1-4	CASSEARRGFNEKLFF
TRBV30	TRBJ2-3	CAWSVGTSGDTQYF
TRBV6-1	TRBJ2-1	CASRPSDNEQFF